This is a list of T cell receptor beta chains from one sample in a study of shared clonotypes between healthy human individuals. The table came from immunoSEQ multiplex PCR; TCRdb's copy has only in-frame clones and leaves some out. The repertoire holds 2 million to 2.5 million clones, with approximately 94% as singletons. Sequenced input: naive CD4+ T cells sorted from blood. Source of these receptors: a man aged 18 to 29 in good health. The CDR3 runs from the conserved cysteine through the conserved F or W.

V	J	CDR3
TRBV30	TRBJ1-4	CAWSSLNEKLFF
TRBV7-7	TRBJ2-5	CASSLGLASGSDETQYF
TRBV11-2	TRBJ1-5	CASSSQGRGNQPQHF
TRBV5-1	TRBJ1-3	CASSLAGGGGNTIYF
TRBV5-4	TRBJ2-7	CASSPAPSSGDYEQYF
TRBV11-2	TRBJ2-5	CASSFTSGGGETQYF
TRBV6-6	TRBJ1-2	CASSSLSYGYTF
TRBV10-1	TRBJ2-1	CASSSVLADYNEQFF
TRBV12-2	TRBJ1-6	CASRLGDSLSSYNSPLHF
TRBV4-3	TRBJ2-3	CASSQDSRADTQYF
TRBV6-4	TRBJ2-7	CASNRKYF
TRBV6-1	TRBJ2-3	CASLDRGNTDTQYF
TRBV27	TRBJ1-5	CASSLKGGNQPQHF
TRBV9	TRBJ2-2	CASSVDPVRAGELFF
TRBV6-5	TRBJ1-3	CASSYSYQPGNTIYF
TRBV6-5	TRBJ2-1	CASGRRTYNEQFF
TRBV5-1	TRBJ2-7	CASSLEGGWNEQYF
TRBV25-1	TRBJ1-6	CASSTGVSPLHF
TRBV4-3	TRBJ2-2	CASSQDLAIPRELFF
TRBV2	TRBJ2-5	CASSTLSWGGRLETQYF
TRBV6-6	TRBJ1-5	CASSYGQWENQPQHF
TRBV10-3	TRBJ1-1	CAISESRGGGSEAFF
TRBV5-1	TRBJ2-7	CASSLDSGLYEQYF
TRBV6-1	TRBJ2-2	CASRVINGELFF
TRBV6-6	TRBJ1-2	CASSKSTGDRGYTF
TRBV2	TRBJ1-2	CASSGDRVPGYTF
TRBV11-2	TRBJ2-7	CASSLSQVVRNEQYF
TRBV9	TRBJ1-1	CASSATRGQGTNTEAFF
TRBV5-4	TRBJ2-5	CASSSTSGTQETQYF
TRBV6-5	TRBJ2-7	CASSRGILSHEQYF
TRBV9	TRBJ1-1	CASSVAPAQAPYEAFF
TRBV10-3	TRBJ2-5	CASGLAEETQYF
TRBV18	TRBJ2-2	CASSPPTSGDGELFF
TRBV2	TRBJ1-2	CASSGDRGSNYGYTF
TRBV2	TRBJ1-6	CASSARGHGNSPLHF
TRBV7-2	TRBJ1-1	CASSLSWTAATEAFF
TRBV27	TRBJ2-3	CASSFGVGTDTQYF
TRBV7-7	TRBJ2-5	CASRRLAGGEETQYF
TRBV15	TRBJ2-7	CATSRETLAGTRANEQYF
TRBV6-6	TRBJ2-2	CASRRTGAPYTGELFF
TRBV27	TRBJ2-7	CASSTGGQHEQYF
TRBV2	TRBJ1-5	CASRDGTDNNQPQHF
TRBV6-5	TRBJ2-7	CASSPSRGPYEQYF
TRBV6-6	TRBJ2-7	CASSYSRGEYEQYF
TRBV30	TRBJ2-1	CAWSDLAGEVNEQFF
TRBV19	TRBJ1-5	CASTPEGSVSGPQHF
TRBV6-6	TRBJ2-7	CASSPLSGASYEQYF
TRBV25-1	TRBJ2-6	CASSSSGAGANVLTF
TRBV6-1	TRBJ1-6	CASRPRTGESSPLHF
TRBV5-1	TRBJ2-1	CASSTRLAGYQFF
TRBV5-1	TRBJ2-3	CASSFGGRTDTQYF
TRBV5-6	TRBJ2-5	CASSSSGVTYLAGETQYF